The subject of this entry is one T cell receptor (beta chain). The data belong to a study of T cells after posttransplantation cyclophosphamide. The V end was cut by 6 bases, the J end by 12 bases, with 17 bases between. Germline CDR1 reads MDHEN; CDR2 reads SYDVKM. This CDR3 has 13 residues. Clones were read by immunoSEQ multiplex PCR, and TCRdb kept only the in-frame ones, dropping some. The table has about 66,000 clones, around 93% seen once. Sequenced input: PBMCs. This chain links TRBV28 with TRBJ1-4; weak D call: TRBD1 (5 bases). The receptor's source is a woman aged 30 to 39 in good health and a related stem cell transplant donor. CDR3 sequence: CASRIPGGAELFF. CDR3 nucleotide sequence: TGTGCCAGCAGAATCCCCGGGGGAGCTGAACTGTTTTTT.